This TCR beta chain was captured by sequencing in a study of cytomegalovirus exposure and HLA in healthy donors. Per germline, CDR1 SEHNR and CDR2 FQNEAQ (reference sequence). The CDR3 extends over 14 amino acids. The J segment lost 6 bases and the V segment lost 5 bases, leaving 8 bases of the junction unmatched. PCR primers comprised 60 Vbeta and 13 Jbeta primers. Here immunoSEQ multiplex PCR was the method, and the copy in TCRdb shows in-frame clones only, minus some. The sample contains approximately 37,000 clones, approximately 79% of which appear only once. This chain uses TRBV7-9 with TRBJ2-7; 9 nucleotides match TRBD1. The sequenced material came from PBMCs. This sequence was found in a woman between 18 and 29 years old in good health and CMV-seropositive. The CDR3 bases are TGTGCCAGCAGCCCGCACGGGACAGGGAGCGAGCAGTACTTC. Its translation: CASSPHGTGSEQYF.